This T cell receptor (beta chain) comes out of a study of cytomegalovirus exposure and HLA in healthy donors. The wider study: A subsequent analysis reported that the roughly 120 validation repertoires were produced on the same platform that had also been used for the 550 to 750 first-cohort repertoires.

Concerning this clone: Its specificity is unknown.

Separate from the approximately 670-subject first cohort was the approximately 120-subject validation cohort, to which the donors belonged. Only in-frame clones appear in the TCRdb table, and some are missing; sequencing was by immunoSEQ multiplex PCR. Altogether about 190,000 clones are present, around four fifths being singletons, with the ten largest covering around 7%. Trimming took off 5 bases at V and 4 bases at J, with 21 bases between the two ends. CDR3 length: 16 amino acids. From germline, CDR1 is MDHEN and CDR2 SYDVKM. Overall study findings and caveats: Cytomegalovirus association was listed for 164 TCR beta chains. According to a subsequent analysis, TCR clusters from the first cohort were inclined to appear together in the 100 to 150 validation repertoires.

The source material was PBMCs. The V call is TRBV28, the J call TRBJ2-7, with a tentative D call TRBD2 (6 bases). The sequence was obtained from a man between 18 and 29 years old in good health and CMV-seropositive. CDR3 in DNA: TGTGCCAGCAGTGCAATCGGGACTCTAGAAGGGTACGAGCAGTACTTC. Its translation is CASSAIGTLEGYEQYF.